This entry is about one T cell receptor (beta chain). The data originate from a study of blood T cell repertoires in COVID-19. Turning to the study itself: Samples of COVID-19 (acute and convalescent) were obtained from the United States, Italy and Spain. Sample material is recorded as cDNA or gDNA derived from T cells, B-cell-depleted T cells, or PBMCs.

Cohorts were based on clinical histories the participants reported. In germline, CDR1 is LNHDA, CDR2 SQIVND (reference sequence). V lost 8 bases, J lost 0 bases, and 7 bases stayed unmatched. CDR3 length: 14 residues. Clones were read by immunoSEQ multiplex PCR, and TCRdb kept only the in-frame ones, dropping some. The sample contains a few hundred thousand clones, 86% of which appear only once. The TCR sequence derives from a man aged 30 to 39 who had recovered from COVID-19. The sample was PBMCs or T cells enriched from blood (not recorded which). The chain uses TRBV19 and TRBJ2-7; 7 nucleotides align to TRBD1. The CDR3 coding sequence is TGTGCCAGTTCCAACAGGGGTGACTCCTACGAGCAGTACTTC. This codes for CASSNRGDSYEQYF.